This T cell receptor (beta chain) was profiled in a study of T cell responses to AZD1222 COVID-19 vaccine. Study-wide findings and caveats: Breadth and depth of Spike-specific TCRs rose after two AZD1222 doses.

Worth noting for this clone: The antigen remains unidentified.

The repertoire was sequenced with immunoSEQ multiplex PCR; TCRdb's copy has only in-frame clones and lacks some. The sample has about 140,000 clones; roughly 92% are singletons. The CDR3 is 14 amino acids. Trimming cost V 4 bases and J 0 bases; bases outside gene matches: 2. Germline V lookup: CDR1 SEHNR, CDR2 FQNEAQ (reference sequence). The sequence came from an adult in good health. The chain combines TRBV7-9 with TRBJ1-1, with 7 nucleotides matching TRBD1. The sample was peripheral blood, taken on day 0 of AZD1222 vaccination. CDR3 in amino acids: CASSWDSLNTEAFF. CDR3 DNA: TGTGCCAGCAGCTGGGACAGCCTGAACACTGAAGCTTTCTTT.